Presented here are 22 T cell receptor beta chains from one specimen sequenced in a study of graft-versus-host responses after intestinal transplantation. The table came from immunoSEQ multiplex PCR; TCRdb's copy has only in-frame clones and leaves some out. This table has roughly 7,300 clones, around 97% appearing once. The input for sequencing was PBMCs, taken 23 days after intestinal transplant. Receptor source: a human patient who received an intestinal transplant, so some T cells may come from the graft donor.

The rearrangement links TRBV30 to TRBJ2-2; no clear D gene. Germline V gene lookup returns CDR1 GTSNPN and CDR2 SVGIG (reference sequence). Trimming removed 0 bases at V and 4 bases at J, with 12 bases between. CDR3 length equals 15 residues. The CDR3 DNA reads TGTGCCTGGAGTGTGAGTGTATGGAGCACCGGGGAGCTGTTTTTT. It translates to CAWSVSVWSTGELFF.

CDR3 DNA: TGTGCCAGCTCCCTAGCGGGAGCGTACGAGCAGTACTTC. The encoded protein is CASSLAGAYEQYF. The rearrangement links TRBV7-9 to TRBJ2-7; 10 bases match TRBD2. The CDR3 sequence is 13 residues long. Trimming at V came to 8 bases and at J to 4 bases, leaving 5 bases not matched to a gene. The germline CDR1 and CDR2 sequences are SEHNR and FQNEAQ (reference sequence).

The rearrangement joins TRBV29-1 to TRBJ1-1; D ambiguous. Germline V CDR1 and CDR2: SQVTM, ANQGSEA. The CDR3 extends over 13 amino acids. V lost 6 bases and J lost 0, with 11 bases in between. CDR3 sequence reads: CSVTSHMNTEAFF. CDR3 DNA: TGCAGCGTAACCTCCCATATGAACACTGAAGCTTTCTTT.

The chain combines TRBV4-1 with TRBJ2-1, with 9 bases that match TRBD2. The CDR3 is 15 amino acids. The germline V gene encodes CDR1 MGHRA and CDR2 YSYEKL. V lost 5 bases, J lost 4 bases, and 6 bases stayed unmatched. The CDR3 here is CASSLTSGGYNEQFF. CDR3 nucleotides: TGCGCCAGCAGCTTGACTAGCGGAGGTTACAATGAGCAGTTCTTC.

The V and J genes are TRBV5-6 and TRBJ2-3; maybe TRBD1 (5 bases). The CDR3 has 16 amino acids. The germline CDR1 and CDR2 sequences are SGHDT and YYEEEE. V was pared by 1 base and J by 2 bases, with 14 bases between. The CDR3 DNA reads as TGTGCCAGCAGCTTGCAGGGCGTTAGGCCCACAGATACGCAGTATTTT. Translating it yields CASSLQGVRPTDTQYF.

The rearrangement uses TRBV28 and TRBJ1-5, with TRBD1 matching 7 bases. J gave up 3 bases and V 4 bases, and 3 bases lay outside the gene matches. The CDR3 runs 14 residues. CDR1 is MDHEN and CDR2 is SYDVKM in the germline V gene. CDR3 nucleotide sequence: TGTGCCAGCAGTTACGGACAGGTCAATCAGCCCCAGCATTTT. Translation gives CASSYGQVNQPQHF.

This sequence joins TRBV7-3 and TRBJ2-3; 7 bases align to TRBD1. J lost 6 bases, V lost 4 bases, and 13 bases had no gene match. In germline, CDR1 is SGHTA, CDR2 FQGTGA. The CDR3 runs 16 residues. The CDR3 nucleotides read TGTGCCAGCAGCTGCCATCGGACAGGATACCAGGATACGCAGTATTTT. Translated: CASSCHRTGYQDTQYF.

This sequence joins TRBV18 and TRBJ2-5; weak D call: TRBD1 (5 bases). Trimming cost V 3 bases and J 2 bases, with 10 bases left between them. The CDR3 runs 14 residues. Germline CDR1 is KGHSH and CDR2 is LQKENI. The CDR3 here is CASSPSAGQETQYF. CDR3 bases: TGTGCCAGCTCACCCTCGGCAGGGCAAGAGACCCAGTACTTC.

CDR3 DNA sequence: TGTGCCAGCTCACCTTCCCGATACGAGCAGTACTTC. It translates to CASSPSRYEQYF. This chain connects TRBV18 to TRBJ2-7; no clear D. Germline V CDR1 and CDR2: KGHSH, LQKENI. V lost 3 bases and J 4 bases, leaving 7 bases between the germline ends. The CDR3 totals 12 residues. The whole variable domain, filled in from reference TRBV18 and TRBJ2-7, reads NAGVMQNPRHLVRRRGQEARLRCSPMKGHSHVYWYRQLPEEGLKFMVYLQKENIIDESGMPKERFSAEFPKEGPSILRIQQVVRGDSAAYFCASSPSRYEQYFGPGTRLTVT.

For this clone: Compared with germline, one end of the junction differs, possibly owing to a read error. The chain combines TRBV13 with TRBJ1-6; D is unclear. Germline V gives CDR1 PRHDT, CDR2 FYEKMQ (reference sequence). This CDR3 has 14 amino acids. The CDR3 spells CASSLYTYNSPLHF. The CDR3 nucleotides are TGTGCCAGCAGCTTGTACACATATAATTCACCGCTCCACTTT.

This clone was seen once. The rearrangement joins TRBV30 to TRBJ2-1; D ambiguous. The CDR3 has 14 amino acids. Trimming shortened V by 5 bases and J by 12 bases, and 23 bases separated the two germline ends. CDR1 and CDR2 (germline): GTSNPN, SVGIG (reference sequence). CDR3 loop: CAWGHIDSRRLQFF. The CDR3 nucleotides are TGTGCCTGGGGGCATATAGACTCACGCCGTCTGCAGTTCTTC. The complete variable domain, with remaining parts taken from reference TRBV30 and TRBJ2-1, reads SQTIHQWPATLVQPVGSPLSLECTVEGTSNPNLYWYRQAAGRGLQLLFYSVGIGQISSEVPQNLSASRPQDRQFILSSKKLLLSDSGFYLCAWGHIDSRRLQFFGPGTRLTVL.

The chain joins TRBV6-1 to TRBJ1-1; no firm D call. The germline V gene encodes CDR1 MNHNS and CDR2 SASEGT. The CDR3 has 15 amino acids. V shed 7 bases and J shed 5 bases, with 20 bases lying between them. The CDR3 sequence: CASMPGRKSGTEAFF. The CDR3 bases are TGTGCCAGCATGCCCGGGCGTAAATCTGGGACTGAAGCTTTCTTT.

The chain joins TRBV30 to TRBJ2-3, with 7 bases matching TRBD2. Trimming removed 3 bases from V and 1 base from J; junction bases left unmatched: 7. The CDR3 loop spans 15 amino acids. In germline, CDR1 is GTSNPN, CDR2 SVGIG (reference sequence). CDR3 in DNA: TGTGCCTGGAGCCAAGGCGCGGGGGGCACAGATACGCAGTATTTT. Protein sequence: CAWSQGAGGTDTQYF.

The chain joins TRBV5-1 to TRBJ2-1; 11 bases agree with TRBD2. Losses at the gene ends were 8 bases for V and 5 bases for J; bases not matched to a gene: 6. The germline gives CDR1 SGHRS, CDR2 YFSETQ. This CDR3 contains 14 residues. In DNA form, the CDR3 reads TGCGCCAGTCTAGCGGGAGGTTTCCACAATGAGCAGTTCTTC. This translates into CASLAGGFHNEQFF.

The V gene is TRBV7-3, the J gene TRBJ2-3; D unclear. The CDR3 spans 15 residues. The germline gives CDR1 SGHTA, CDR2 FQGTGA. Trimming took off 5 bases at V and 0 bases at J, with 12 bases between the two ends. The CDR3 region is CASSPGLVSTDTQYF. The CDR3 nucleotides are TGTGCCAGCAGCCCCGGCCTAGTTAGCACAGATACGCAGTATTTT.

The chain recombines TRBV11-2 with TRBJ2-1; D possibly corresponds to TRBD1 (6 bases). Trimming pared 1 base from V and 8 bases from J, leaving 12 bases between. The CDR3 runs 14 residues. In germline, CDR1 is SGHAT, CDR2 FQNNGV. DNA of the CDR3: TGTGCCAGCAGCTTAGCCGTACAGGGCTATGAGCAGTTCTTC. Encoded protein: CASSLAVQGYEQFF.

This chain links TRBV6-5 with TRBJ2-1, with TRBD2 as a possible D gene (6 bases). The germline gives CDR1 MNHEY, CDR2 SVGAGI. Trimming took off 2 bases at V and 9 bases at J, with 11 bases between the two ends. The CDR3 length is 13 residues. The CDR3 sequence is CASSYNQGGEQFF. In DNA, the CDR3 is TGTGCCAGCAGTTACAATCAGGGAGGTGAGCAGTTCTTC.

This clone was detected only once. The chain couples TRBV5-4 to TRBJ2-2; TRBD2 aligns across 12 bases. This CDR3 region has 17 residues. Germline V gene sequence: CDR1 SGHNT, CDR2 YYREEE (reference sequence). The junction had 11 bases not matched to a gene; V was cut back by 4 bases and J by 7 bases. DNA of the CDR3: TGTGCCAGCAGCGCCGGGACTAGCGGGCCTAGGGGCGGGGAGCTGTTTTTT. This codes for CASSAGTSGPRGGELFF.

The chain employs TRBV7-9 and TRBJ1-1; weak D call: TRBD1 (5 bases). The CDR3 totals 12 residues. Germline assignment: CDR1 SEHNR and CDR2 FQNEAQ (reference sequence). V was pared by 6 bases and J by 8 bases, with 13 bases between. The CDR3 bases are TGTGCCAGCAGTTCCACCCGACAGGAAGCTTTCTTT. It encodes CASSSTRQEAFF.

This chain uses TRBV27 with TRBJ1-2; D remains ambiguous. Germline V lookup: CDR1 MNHEY, CDR2 SMNVEV (reference sequence). The CDR3 totals 13 residues. The V end was cut by 4 bases, the J end by 4 bases, with 10 bases between. Written as DNA, the CDR3 is TGTGCCAGCAGTTATACAGCCTTCTATGGCTACACCTTC. It encodes CASSYTAFYGYTF.

This clone was found once. This rearrangement joins TRBV6-5 to TRBJ2-7; D might be TRBD1 (5 bases). This CDR3 has 14 amino acids. Germline CDR1 and CDR2: MNHEY and SVGAGI. Trimming took off 6 bases at V and 1 base at J, with 13 bases between the two ends. CDR3: CASSLSDRSYEQYF. The DNA of the CDR3 is TGTGCCAGCAGCCTATCTGACAGATCCTACGAGCAGTACTTC.

V gene TRBV21-1 combines with J gene TRBJ2-7; TRBD1 is the table's D call, not checked against the DNA. TRBV21-1 is reported as a pseudogene. The CDR3 runs 12 residues. The CDR3 DNA follows: TGTGCCATGAAGGGACACCGCGACGAGCAGTACTTC. Translating it yields CAMKGHRDEQYF.